These 2 T cell receptor beta chains came from one sample sequenced in a study of blood T cell repertoires in COVID-19. Sequencing used immunoSEQ multiplex PCR; TCRdb keeps in-frame clones, though not all of them. In the table there are roughly 160,000 clones, 70% to 90% of which are singletons. Material for sequencing was peripheral blood. Source of these receptors: a woman older than 75 with COVID-19, enrolled during active disease.

The rearrangement links TRBV7-3 to TRBJ2-3; no clear D. The CDR3 is 14 amino acids. The V gene lost 2 bases and the J gene lost 0 bases, with 6 bases spanning the gap. In germline, CDR1 is SGHTA, CDR2 FQGTGA. The CDR3 loop is CASSLYGSTDTQYF. As DNA, the CDR3 is TGTGCCAGCAGCTTATACGGGAGCACAGATACGCAGTATTTT.

The chain employs TRBV10-3 and TRBJ1-1, with D unclear. The CDR3 has 12 residues. The V end lost 0 bases, the J end lost 7 bases, and 6 bases lay between the germline ends. Germline V gene lookup returns CDR1 ENHRY and CDR2 SYGVKD. Here the CDR3 reads CAISESTGEAFF. The CDR3 coding sequence is TGTGCCATCAGTGAGTCGACTGGTGAAGCTTTCTTT.